The present T cell receptor (beta chain) was sequenced within a study of graft-versus-host responses after intestinal transplantation. Study-wide results and limits: High graft-versus-host to host-versus-graft clonal ratios were seen in allografts of patients with graft-donor T cell macrochimerism.

Of note for this clone: The antigen is undetermined.

TCRdb's table, derived via immunoSEQ multiplex PCR, lists solely in-frame clones and lacks some. Of around 90,000 clones in the sample, about 94% are singletons; the top ten hold approximately 0.2%. Deletions cut 1 base from V and 1 base from J, with 5 bases between. The CDR3 loop spans 14 amino acids. The germline CDR1 and CDR2 sequences are MNHNS and SASEGT. The gene calls are TRBV6-1 and TRBJ1-5; D not certain. The clonotype was recovered from a human donor who was the organ donor for an intestinal transplant. Here the sequenced sample was unstimulated CD4+ T cells sorted from spleen or lymph node cells, taken before transplant. The CDR3 DNA reads as TGTGCCAGCAGTGAAGTCGGAAGCAATCAGCCCCAGCATTTT. Protein: CASSEVGSNQPQHF.